The 27 T cell receptor beta chains given below trace back to one sample, sequenced in a study of control samples from healthy donors and cancer patients. Sequencing used immunoSEQ multiplex PCR; TCRdb keeps in-frame clones, though not all of them. The sample has roughly 150,000 clones; 90% to 95% are singletons. The sequenced material came from blood. The receptors derive from a man between 18 and 35 years old in good health.

The chain couples TRBV5-1 to TRBJ1-4; 7 bases map to TRBD1. Trimming at V came to 4 bases and at J to 5 bases, leaving 14 bases not matched to a gene. Germline values: CDR1 SGHRS, CDR2 YFSETQ. There are 17 residues in the CDR3. The CDR3 sequence: CASSQTPPGQLNEKLFF. The DNA for the CDR3 is TGCGCCAGCAGCCAAACACCCCCGGGACAGCTAAATGAAAAACTGTTTTTT.

The chain uses TRBV19 and TRBJ1-2; TRBD1 matches at 8 bases. Germline values: CDR1 LNHDA, CDR2 SQIVND (reference sequence). The V gene end was trimmed by 7 bases and the J gene end by 9 bases; junction bases not matched to a gene: 31. CDR3 size: 20 residues. The CDR3 spells CASTGEAPFQGAPPGGCYTF. The CDR3 DNA is TGTGCCAGTACCGGGGAGGCCCCTTTCCAGGGGGCGCCACCCGGGGGGTGCTACACCTTC.

The rearrangement links TRBV7-2 to TRBJ2-1, with TRBD1 matching over 9 bases. Germline V gene lookup returns CDR1 SGHTA and CDR2 FQGNSA. The CDR3 is 16 amino acids. V lost 2 bases to trimming and J lost 3 bases; unmatched junction nucleotides: 5. This CDR3 reads CASSLQTGQGYNEQFF. In DNA, the CDR3 is TGTGCCAGCAGCTTACAAACGGGACAGGGCTACAATGAGCAGTTCTTC.

This chain links TRBV6-5 with TRBJ2-7; TRBD2 matches at 11 bases. The CDR3 spans 15 residues. V shed 5 bases and J 4 bases; nucleotides not matched to a gene: 7. Germline CDR1 reads MNHEY; CDR2 reads SVGAGI. This chain's CDR3 is CASSLTSGKVYEQYF. CDR3 bases: TGTGCCAGCAGTCTGACTAGCGGGAAAGTTTACGAGCAGTACTTC.

The chain uses TRBV6-5 and TRBJ2-7; 8 nucleotides agree with TRBD1. In germline, CDR1 is MNHEY, CDR2 SVGAGI. The J segment lost 4 bases and the V segment lost 4 bases, leaving 12 bases of the junction unmatched. This CDR3 region has 16 residues. Here the CDR3 DNA reads TGTGCCAGCAGTTCGACGATCCGGGACAGGCTTTACGAGCAGTACTTC. This translates into CASSSTIRDRLYEQYF.

This clone was found once. The V and J genes are TRBV7-2 and TRBJ2-2, with 9 bases that match TRBD2. CDR1 is SGHTA and CDR2 is FQGNSA in the germline V gene. The CDR3 spans 16 residues. J was trimmed by 1 base and V by 5 bases; bases with no gene match: 5. CDR3 loop: CASSPVAGENTGELFF. Written as DNA, the CDR3 is TGTGCCAGCAGCCCCGTAGCGGGAGAGAACACCGGGGAGCTGTTTTTT.

This chain uses TRBV9 with TRBJ2-7, with D uncertain. The germline gives CDR1 SGDLS, CDR2 YYNGEE. This CDR3 spans 14 amino acids. Trimming took 4 bases from V and 5 from J, leaving 16 bases between them. The CDR3 region has the DNA TGTGCCAGCAGCCCAAGGTCACGGGTGGACGAGCAGTACTTC. This translates into CASSPRSRVDEQYF.

About this clone: A junction end diverges from the germline sequence, so it may reflect a read error. The chain couples TRBV18 to TRBJ1-6; D is perhaps TRBD1 (5 bases). This CDR3 spans 18 amino acids. Germline CDR1 and CDR2: KGHSH and LQKENI. CDR3 in amino acids: CASSPLRQRLSDNSPLHF. CDR3 DNA: TGTGCCAGCTCACCACTTCGACAGCGACTCTCCGATAATTCACCCCTCCACTTT.

The chain has TRBV12-5 and TRBJ1-2; D might be TRBD1 (5 bases). The V end lost 7 bases, the J end lost 6 bases, and 24 bases lay between the germline ends. Germline V gene data show CDR1 as LGHNT and CDR2 as FRNRAP. The CDR3 consists of 16 residues. The chain's CDR3 is CASAGDADFDLDGYTF. Here the CDR3 DNA reads TGTGCTAGTGCCGGGGACGCCGATTTTGACTTGGATGGCTACACCTTC.

The chain couples TRBV18 to TRBJ2-1; no clear D gene. V lost 2 bases, J lost 0 bases, and 8 bases lay in between. Germline CDR1 is KGHSH and CDR2 is LQKENI. The CDR3 is made up of 15 amino acids. Written as DNA, the CDR3 is TGTGCCAGCTCACCAAGCCGCAGCTCCTACAATGAGCAGTTCTTC. This sequence encodes CASSPSRSSYNEQFF.

This chain links TRBV20-1 with TRBJ2-1, with TRBD1 as a possible D gene (6 bases). CDR3 size: 14 residues. Looked up from germline, CDR1 is DFQATT and CDR2 is SNEGSKA (reference sequence). V was trimmed by 3 bases and J by 4 bases, leaving 13 bases between them. The CDR3 nucleotides are TGCAGTGCTAGTCACAGGGTTTTGTACAATGAGCAGTTCTTC. Translated, it gives CSASHRVLYNEQFF.

This chain joins TRBV7-9 and TRBJ2-1; 12 nucleotides line up with TRBD2. The CDR3 extends over 16 amino acids. The V gene's germline CDR1 is SEHNR and CDR2 FQNEAQ (reference sequence). The junction had 6 bases not matched to a gene; V was cut back by 1 base and J by 8 bases. The CDR3 DNA is TGTGCCAGCAGCTTAGATCTAGCGGGGGGGCGAGATGAGCAGTTCTTC. Residues: CASSLDLAGGRDEQFF.

The gene calls are TRBV10-2 and TRBJ2-1, with 8 bases aligning to TRBD1. The CDR3 covers 11 residues. Trimming cost V 4 bases and J 14 bases; bases outside gene matches: 4. Germline CDR1 is WSHSY and CDR2 is SAAADI. The CDR3 sequence is CASSGRGREFF. CDR3 coding DNA: TGCGCCAGCAGTGGCAGGGGGCGCGAGTTCTTC.

V is TRBV27 and J is TRBJ2-7, with D possibly being TRBD1 or TRBD2 (5 bases each). The CDR3 spans 14 residues. Germline lookup yields CDR1 MNHEY and CDR2 SMNVEV (reference sequence). Trimming cost V 6 bases and J 0 bases, with 12 bases left between them. CDR3 in DNA: TGTGCCAGCAGGCCGGGACCAAGCTCCTACGAGCAGTACTTC. Its protein is CASRPGPSSYEQYF.

The rearrangement joins TRBV7-9 to TRBJ1-2, with no clear D. V lost 0 bases and J 2 bases, leaving 7 bases between the germline ends. The CDR3 consists of 14 residues. Germline lookup yields CDR1 SEHNR and CDR2 FQNEAQ (reference sequence). The CDR3 region is CASSLARRNYGYTF. CDR3 nucleotides: TGTGCCAGCAGCTTAGCACGAAGGAACTATGGCTACACCTTC.

The chain is built from TRBV5-1 and TRBJ2-2; 13 bases line up with TRBD2. The CDR3 consists of 19 residues. Germline loops: CDR1 SGHRS, CDR2 YFSETQ. V lost 3 bases, J lost 0 bases, and 8 bases stayed unmatched. This CDR3 reads CASSSWTSGGSANTGELFF. The DNA for the CDR3 is TGCGCCAGCAGCTCTTGGACTAGCGGGGGATCCGCGAACACCGGGGAGCTGTTTTTT.

The chain uses TRBV25-1 and TRBJ2-1, with 7 bases lining up with TRBD2. The length of the CDR3 is 14 residues. The ends lost 3 bases at V and 4 bases at J; junction bases unmatched: 3. Germline-derived CDR1 and CDR2 are MGHDK and SYGVNS. The CDR3 DNA reads as TGTGCCAGCAGTGAGCGGGGGTCGTACAATGAGCAGTTCTTC. Translating it yields CASSERGSYNEQFF.

The chain employs TRBV7-2 and TRBJ2-1; TRBD1 is a possible D gene (7 bases). Between the trimmed V and J ends, which lost 4 bases and 9 bases, there was a span of 25 bases. CDR1 is SGHTA and CDR2 is FQGNSA in the germline V gene. The length of the CDR3 is 17 residues. For the CDR3, the DNA is TGTGCCAGCAGCTCCCGCATCGACCCGACAGGGAGGCTTGAGCAGTTCTTC. This codes for CASSSRIDPTGRLEQFF.

The chain couples TRBV10-2 to TRBJ2-2; D may be TRBD1 (6 bases). With 9 bases removed from V and 4 bases from J, the gap between germline ends came to 12 bases. The length of the CDR3 is 13 residues. In germline, CDR1 is WSHSY, CDR2 SAAADI. The CDR3 protein is CASTPGVTGELFF. The CDR3 bases are TGCGCCAGTACTCCAGGGGTCACCGGGGAGCTGTTTTTT.

The chain couples TRBV30 to TRBJ1-1; no clear D gene. Germline values: CDR1 GTSNPN, CDR2 SVGIG (reference sequence). Trimming left V 2 bases short and J 0 bases short, with 7 bases between. The CDR3 is made up of 13 amino acids. In DNA, the CDR3 is TGTGCCTGGAGTAGGCAGATGAACACTGAAGCTTTCTTT. The encoded protein is CAWSRQMNTEAFF.

The CDR3 loop reads CASSLHANEKLFF. CDR3 coding DNA: TGTGCCAGCAGTTTACACGCTAATGAAAAACTGTTTTTT. V is TRBV12-3 or TRBV12-4 and J is TRBJ1-4; D uncertain. The V end lost 2 bases, the J end lost 3 bases, and 4 bases lay between the germline ends. The CDR3 spans 13 residues.

The V gene is TRBV18, the J gene TRBJ1-1, with TRBD1 matching over 7 bases. Trimming removed 5 bases from V and 5 bases from J; junction bases left unmatched: 8. CDR3 length equals 14 residues. Per the germline V gene, CDR1 is KGHSH and CDR2 is LQKENI. The CDR3 sequence is CASSSDRVGTEAFF. CDR3 coding DNA: TGTGCCAGCTCATCTGACAGGGTGGGAACTGAAGCTTTCTTT.

This clone was detected once. This chain connects TRBV11-3 to TRBJ2-2; D ambiguous. V was shortened by 0 bases and J by 3 bases, with 5 bases between the two germline ends. The germline CDR1 and CDR2 sequences are SGHNT and YENEEA. The CDR3 extends over 14 amino acids. The CDR3 region has the DNA TGTGCCAGCAGCTTAGAGGCAGACACCGGGGAGCTGTTTTTT. It encodes CASSLEADTGELFF.

The CDR3 bases are TGTGCCAGCAGACTCGGCGGGGGGAACACTGAAGCTTTCTTT. Its translation is CASRLGGGNTEAFF. The chain couples TRBV6-6 to TRBJ1-1, with D tentatively TRBD1 (5 bases). From germline, CDR1 is MNHNY and CDR2 SVGAGI (reference sequence). V was shortened by 6 bases and J by 1 base, with 12 bases between the two germline ends. The CDR3 runs to 14 residues.

J is TRBJ1-5 and V is TRBV2; D is perhaps TRBD1 (5 bases). Germline assignment: CDR1 SNHLY and CDR2 FYNNEI. V shed 6 bases and J shed 2 bases, with 14 bases lying between them. CDR3 size: 15 residues. This CDR3 reads CASRTSAGGNQPQHF. In DNA, the CDR3 is TGTGCCAGCAGGACTAGCGCGGGGGGCAATCAGCCCCAGCATTTT. The variable domain in full, with the rest retrieved from reference TRBV2 and TRBJ1-5, is EPEVTQTPSHQVTQMGQEVILRCVPISNHLYFYWYRQILGQKVEFLVSFYNNEISEKSEIFDDQFSVERPDGSNFTLKIRSTKLEDSAMYFCASRTSAGGNQPQHFGDGTRLSIL.

The chain recombines TRBV28 with TRBJ1-4; TRBD1 matches at 8 bases. Germline loops: CDR1 MDHEN, CDR2 SYDVKM. V lost 5 bases, J lost 3 bases, and 20 bases stayed unmatched. This CDR3 comprises 20 residues. CDR3 region: CASSQSRRGRWVVANEKLFF. As DNA, the CDR3 is TGTGCCAGCAGTCAGAGCCGCAGGGGGCGGTGGGTAGTTGCTAATGAAAAACTGTTTTTT.

The chain couples TRBV19 to TRBJ1-1; D is uncertain. The V end was cut by 6 bases, the J end by 3 bases, with 17 bases between. The germline V gene has CDR1 LNHDA and CDR2 SQIVND (reference sequence). This CDR3 region has 15 residues. The CDR3 DNA follows: TGTGCCAGTAGGACCCAGCTTTTGGGTTACACTGAAGCTTTCTTT. Protein: CASRTQLLGYTEAFF.